This TCR beta chain was identified during a study of monozygotic twins with inflammatory bowel disease (dated by TCRdb to between 2018 and 2021). Turning to the overall study: The complete study included about 28 monozygotic twin pairs: 19 IBD-discordant Danish pairs and nine German pairs, of which four were IBD-concordant and five were IBD-discordant. Each individual had, on average, about 151 000 unique TCRalpha sequences and 181 000 unique TCRbeta sequences available for analysis. Disease-associated traits were sought mainly through comparisons between IBD patients and their genetically identical healthy co-twins within discordant pairs. General conclusions and limits of the study: TCRbeta repertoire diversity, by inverse Simpson index, was decreased in IBD patients compared with their healthy co-twins. The analysis was unable to tell apart different T cell subtypes. Compared with healthy twins, IBD patients had fewer clonotypes in common with other individuals, a difference most pronounced in patients showing signs of disease activity. No difference in repertoire similarity was observed between concordant and discordant twins, possibly owing to limited statistical power. Background noise and inter-individual variability may have been introduced into the repertoires by the differing immunosuppressive treatments among patients. The results gave no support for a single strong signal or clonotype linked to IBD.

About this clonotype itself: This clone's antigen is unknown.

The library came from 5' RACE. The input for every TCR library was 3,500 to 4,000 ng of total RNA. For each sample, cDNA synthesis was carried out in eight separate reactions using SMARTScribe reverse transcriptase. During cDNA synthesis, template switching was used to introduce unique molecular identifiers that contained a 6-nucleotide sample barcode. TCRalpha and TCRbeta cDNA was amplified by two nested PCRs of approximately 16 and 10 cycles, with bead purification after each PCR. Before amplification, the cDNA was treated with uracil DNA-glycosylase and purified using the QIAquick PCR purification kit. The second PCR added Illumina TruSeq-compatible adapters along with sample-specific barcodes. Library quality and concentration were checked on TapeStation and Qubit, and libraries were pooled at around 5 ng each. Pooled libraries were sequenced on an Illumina HiSeq2500 single-index Rapid Run with 2 x 100 bp reads and custom sequencing primers. In the source study's methods: UMI-based consensus assembly with MiGEC version 1.2.6 was used to correct PCR and sequencing errors. MiXCR version 2.1.1 handled V(D)J alignment, clonotype assembly and CDR3 extraction. To normalise gene usage, clonotype sharing and MAIT/NKT TCR abundance, the top 1000, 10 000 and 20 000 clonotypes in each sample were analysed. Diversity was computed as the inverse Simpson index with the vegan R package after downsampling to 27 000 UMIs. Paired Mann-Whitney U tests on discordant twin pairs were used, with Benjamini-Hochberg multiple-testing correction. Each CDR3 protein sequence appears as one entry after TCRdb reprocessed the reads, and no DNA is included. For this entry, the V and J calls and clone size follow TCRdb and not the study's own pipeline. The table for this sample lists roughly 100,000 distinct CDR3 sequences. The ten largest clones capture under 2.5% of the sample.

The CDR3, cysteine through phenylalanine, is 11 amino acids long. Nucleotide data are not available. From each donor, a roughly 2.5 ml peripheral blood sample was collected into PAXgene tubes and kept at -80 degrees C. Without any T cell sorting, total RNA was extracted from whole blood using the PAXgene blood miRNA kit on an automated QIAcube. Peripheral blood from monozygotic twin pairs concordant or discordant for inflammatory bowel disease was subjected to deep TCRalpha and TCRbeta repertoire profiling with unique molecular barcoding. Smoking habits were recorded for all twin pairs, with individuals classified as current, former or never smokers.

The material sequenced was blood. The chain was built from TRBV12-3 or TRBV12-4 and TRBJ2-2. The source of this sequence is a human donor with ulcerative colitis or Crohn's disease, or a healthy co-twin of an affected twin (not recorded which). CDR3 sequence: CASSRIGELFF.